The rows below give T cell receptor beta chains drawn from one sample of a study of beta chain features in type 1 diabetes. This table comes from immunoSEQ multiplex PCR, and its TCRdb copy is limited to in-frame clones, with some not included. The sample consists of a few hundred thousand clones, 10% to 15% of them appearing once. The sequenced sample consisted of naive CD4+ T cells from blood. All receptors derive from a woman under 30 with type 1 diabetes. The CDR3 runs from the conserved cysteine through the conserved F or W. The order of the fields is V gene, D gene, clone size, J gene, CDR3 DNA, CDR3 protein. A D gene is named only where the DNA matches it firmly. Part of the rows lack a size; the others show once, few, many or a class for expanded clones.

V: TRBV27
D: TRBD1
size: few
J: TRBJ2-3
DNA: TGTGCCAGCAGTCAACAGGGGCGATACACAGATACGCAGTATTTT
CDR3: CASSQQGRYTDTQYF

V: TRBV7-2
D: TRBD1
size: -
J: TRBJ2-7
DNA: TGTGCCAGCAGCGGGGACAGATACGAGCAGTACTTC
CDR3: CASSGDRYEQYF

V: TRBV20-1
D: -
size: -
J: TRBJ2-7
DNA: TGCAGTGCCGAGGACAGATACGAGCAGTACTTC
CDR3: CSAEDRYEQYF

V: TRBV2
D: -
size: few
J: TRBJ2-3
DNA: TGTGCCAGCAGTATGAGGGATTCTACGACAGATACGCAGTATTTT
CDR3: CASSMRDSTTDTQYF

V: TRBV19
D: -
size: -
J: TRBJ2-7
DNA: TGTGCCAGTAGCCACCCTGGTGGGGGCTCTTACTACGAGCAGTACTTC
CDR3: CASSHPGGGSYYEQYF

V: TRBV18
D: TRBD1
size: -
J: TRBJ1-5
DNA: TGTGCCAGCTCACCCGGCCAGGGGGAACCCCTAACCCAGCATTTT
CDR3: CASSPGQGEPLTQHF

V: TRBV6-6
D: -
size: -
J: TRBJ2-2
DNA: TGTGCCAGCCCCTCCCTGAACACCGGGGAGCTGTTTTTT
CDR3: CASPSLNTGELFF

V: TRBV29-1
D: -
size: few
J: TRBJ2-7
DNA: TGCAGCGTCCGTGGAGGTCTTTCCTCCTACGAGCAGTACTTC
CDR3: CSVRGGLSSYEQYF

V: TRBV30
D: TRBD1
size: few
J: TRBJ2-3
DNA: TGTGCCTGGAGCCCAGGACAGGGGGCGGCAGATACGCAGTATTTT
CDR3: CAWSPGQGAADTQYF

V: TRBV2
D: -
size: -
J: TRBJ2-7
DNA: TGTGCCAGCAGTTGGACTCCCTACGAGCAGTACTTC
CDR3: CASSWTPYEQYF

V: TRBV30
D: TRBD2
size: -
J: TRBJ2-2
DNA: TGTGCCGGAGGGCGGCTAGCGGGAGCTGTGAACACCGGGGAGCTGTTTTTT
CDR3: CAGGRLAGAVNTGELFF

V: TRBV20-1
D: -
size: -
J: TRBJ2-7
DNA: TGCAGTGCTGAGAGCTCCTACGAGCAGTACTTC
CDR3: CSAESSYEQYF

V: TRBV19
D: TRBD1
size: few
J: TRBJ2-6
DNA: TGTGCCAGTAGTATAGGTGGGGACAGTCTGAGCTCTGGGGCCAACGTCCTGACTTTC
CDR3: CASSIGGDSLSSGANVLTF

V: TRBV7-2
D: TRBD1
size: few
J: TRBJ1-2
DNA: TGTGCCAGCAGCTCAGGACAGGGGGCGTCGGATGGCTACACCTTC
CDR3: CASSSGQGASDGYTF

V: TRBV7-2
D: TRBD2
size: few
J: TRBJ2-7
DNA: TGTGCCAGCAGCTTAGGACTAGCGGGAGGGCCGGGGCAGTACTTC
CDR3: CASSLGLAGGPGQYF

V: TRBV7-2
D: TRBD2
size: few
J: TRBJ2-5
DNA: TGTGCCAGCCGCGCCGGGACTAGCGGGAGACGAGAGACCCAGTACTTC
CDR3: CASRAGTSGRRETQYF

V: TRBV4-3
D: -
size: -
J: TRBJ2-2
DNA: TGCGCCAGCAGCCCAAACTCGAACACCGGGGAGCTGTTTTTT
CDR3: CASSPNSNTGELFF

V: TRBV28
D: TRBD1
size: few
J: TRBJ1-2
DNA: TGTGCCAGCAGTTTAGTTGTGACAGGGTTTGGCTACACCTTC
CDR3: CASSLVVTGFGYTF

V: TRBV18
D: TRBD1
size: few
J: TRBJ1-1
DNA: TGTGCCAGCTCCCGGGACAGAGAAGCTTTCTTT
CDR3: CASSRDREAFF

V: TRBV7-9
D: TRBD1
size: -
J: TRBJ1-1
DNA: TGTGCCAGCAGCCGAACGGGACAGCAAGCTTTCTTT
CDR3: CASSRTGQQAFF

V: TRBV2
D: TRBD2
size: few
J: TRBJ2-3
DNA: TGTGCCAGCAGTGCCTTGAGCGGGAGAACAGATACGCAGTATTTT
CDR3: CASSALSGRTDTQYF

V: TRBV4-3
D: -
size: -
J: TRBJ1-1
DNA: TGCGCCAGCAGCCAAGATGCGGGGAACACTGAAGCTTTCTTT
CDR3: CASSQDAGNTEAFF

V: TRBV20-1
D: TRBD2
size: -
J: TRBJ2-3
DNA: TGTAGCGGGAGTAGCACAGATACGCAGTATTTT
CDR3: CSGSSTDTQYF

V: TRBV15
D: TRBD2
size: few
J: TRBJ2-1
DNA: TGTGCCACCAGCAGCAGCGGGAGTTCCAATGAGCAGTTCTTC
CDR3: CATSSSGSSNEQFF

V: TRBV14
D: TRBD2
size: -
J: TRBJ2-7
DNA: TGTGCCAGCAGCGGCCGGCGAGCGGGAGCGGGAGAGCAGTACTTC
CDR3: CASSGRRAGAGEQYF

V: TRBV15
D: -
size: -
J: TRBJ1-3
DNA: TGTGCCACCAGCAGCCACCGGGACACCGTAACTTTT
CDR3: CATSSHRDTVTF

V: TRBV29-1
D: TRBD1
size: -
J: TRBJ2-7
DNA: TGCAGCGTTGTCGGACAGGGGGCCACCTACGAGCAGTACTTC
CDR3: CSVVGQGATYEQYF

V: TRBV9
D: -
size: -
J: TRBJ1-1
DNA: TGTGCCAGCAGCGTAGAAGCCGGGGTGAAAAACACTGAAGCTTTCTTT
CDR3: CASSVEAGVKNTEAFF

V: TRBV19
D: TRBD2
size: -
J: TRBJ2-2
DNA: TGTGCCAGCCTAGTGACTAGCGGGAGAAGAACCGGGGAGCTGTTTTTT
CDR3: CASLVTSGRRTGELFF

V: TRBV5-1
D: TRBD2
size: -
J: TRBJ2-5
DNA: TGCGCCAGCACGGGCCTAGCGGGGGCTCAAGAGACCCAGTACTTC
CDR3: CASTGLAGAQETQYF

V: TRBV25-1
D: TRBD2
size: few
J: TRBJ2-7
DNA: TGTGCCAGCAGTGAGAGTGGCGGGAGCTCCTACGAGCAGTACTTC
CDR3: CASSESGGSSYEQYF

V: TRBV30
D: -
size: few
J: TRBJ1-1
DNA: TGTGCCTCCCGCACCCCAGGGTCCGCTGAAGCTTTCTTT
CDR3: CASRTPGSAEAFF

V: TRBV4-3
D: TRBD1
size: -
J: TRBJ2-5
DNA: TGCGCCAGCAGCCAACGGGACAGGGGAATTCAAGAGACCCAGTACTTC
CDR3: CASSQRDRGIQETQYF

V: TRBV6-1
D: -
size: -
J: TRBJ2-1
DNA: TGTGCCAGCATTTATTTCCCGGATGAGCAGTTCTTC
CDR3: CASIYFPDEQFF

V: TRBV7-9
D: TRBD2
size: few
J: TRBJ2-1
DNA: TGTGCCAGCAGCTTAGCACGTATAGCGGGGGGTTCCCCCTACAATGAGCAGTTCTTC
CDR3: CASSLARIAGGSPYNEQFF

V: TRBV25-1
D: -
size: -
J: TRBJ2-3
DNA: TGTGCCAGCCACAGTCCCGCGCCCACAGATACGCAGTATTTT
CDR3: CASHSPAPTDTQYF

V: TRBV20-1
D: -
size: -
J: TRBJ2-4
DNA: TGCAGTGCTCCCGACAGGGACTTTCAGTACTTC
CDR3: CSAPDRDFQYF

V: TRBV5-4
D: -
size: few
J: TRBJ1-2
DNA: TGTGCCAGCAGATCTTTTGACAGGAACTATGGCTACACCTTC
CDR3: CASRSFDRNYGYTF

V: TRBV7-8
D: -
size: -
J: TRBJ2-5
DNA: TGTGCCAGCAGCTTAGCCTCTCAGGAGACCCAGTACTTC
CDR3: CASSLASQETQYF

V: TRBV9
D: TRBD1
size: few
J: TRBJ1-6
DNA: TGTGCCAGCAGCGCAAGACAGGGGTCTTCACCCCTCCACTTT
CDR3: CASSARQGSSPLHF

V: TRBV4-1
D: TRBD2
size: few
J: TRBJ2-7
DNA: TGCGCCAGCAGCCAAAGGGGACTAGCGAACTACGAGCAGTACTTC
CDR3: CASSQRGLANYEQYF

V: TRBV9
D: -
size: few
J: TRBJ2-6
DNA: TGTGCCAGCAGCGTCAGCTCTGGGGCCAACGTCCTGACTTTC
CDR3: CASSVSSGANVLTF

V: TRBV30
D: TRBD2
size: few
J: TRBJ2-1
DNA: TGTGCCTGGGGGACTAGCGGGACCGAGCAGTTCTTC
CDR3: CAWGTSGTEQFF

V: TRBV5-1
D: TRBD1
size: few
J: TRBJ2-6
DNA: TGCGCCAGCAGCTCCGGGACAGGGGGCTCTGGGGCCAACGTCCTGACTTTC
CDR3: CASSSGTGGSGANVLTF

V: TRBV7-2
D: TRBD1
size: -
J: TRBJ2-2
DNA: TGTGCCAGCAGCTCTCGACAGGGGTATGCCGGGGAGCTGTTTTTT
CDR3: CASSSRQGYAGELFF

V: TRBV29-1
D: TRBD2
size: -
J: TRBJ2-5
DNA: TGCAGCGTTGGTGCTAGCGGGGAGACCCAGTACTTC
CDR3: CSVGASGETQYF

V: TRBV18
D: TRBD1
size: -
J: TRBJ2-4
DNA: TGTGCCAGCTCACCAGTAACCCAAGAGGGGGCCATTCAGTACTTC
CDR3: CASSPVTQEGAIQYF

V: TRBV4-2
D: -
size: few
J: TRBJ2-1
DNA: TGTGCCAGCAGCCAACACGATACTAGCGAGCAGTTCTTC
CDR3: CASSQHDTSEQFF

V: TRBV7-9
D: -
size: -
J: TRBJ2-5
DNA: TGTGCCAGCAGCCTGGGGCCAGAGACCCAGTACTTC
CDR3: CASSLGPETQYF

V: TRBV4-1
D: TRBD2
size: -
J: TRBJ2-3
DNA: TGCGCCAGCAGCCAAGCCCCCGGCGGGAGTGGCACAGATACGCAGTATTTT
CDR3: CASSQAPGGSGTDTQYF

V: TRBV5-1
D: -
size: -
J: TRBJ1-6
DNA: TGCGCCAGCAGCTTGTCTCAGGGGCGGATAGGTAATTCACCCCTCCACTTT
CDR3: CASSLSQGRIGNSPLHF

V: TRBV18
D: -
size: few
J: TRBJ2-2
DNA: TGTGCCAGCTCACCACCGCTAGGCGGGCACACCGGGGAGCTGTTTTTT
CDR3: CASSPPLGGHTGELFF

V: TRBV9
D: -
size: few
J: TRBJ1-2
DNA: TGTGCCAGCAGCGTAGGGGGGCCCTATGGCTACACCTTC
CDR3: CASSVGGPYGYTF

V: TRBV29-1
D: -
size: -
J: TRBJ1-2
DNA: TGCAGCGCTTACAGGTCCTCCGGCTACACCTTC
CDR3: CSAYRSSGYTF